This T cell receptor beta chain was sequenced in a study of vaccination and CD4 T cells after COVID-19. Points from the study as a whole: Only after vaccination were a median approximately 86% of convalescents' reactive clones seen.

Treatment here: approximately 9-day PBMC culture with coronavirus spike peptide pools or control peptides (ViraFEST assay). Germline CDR1 MNHEY, CDR2 SVGAGI. With 0 bases clipped from V and 0 bases from J, the junction kept 1 base outside the gene matches. The CDR3 sequence is 16 residues long. Oncomine TCR Beta short-read sequencing was applied to DNA from cultured CD4+ T cells. TCRdb ran MiXCR on the PCR reads and lists one entry per CDR3 protein. Here the sample spans some 9,700 distinct CDR3 sequences, about two thirds being singletons. This clonotype was picked up a small number of times. Antigen: not known.

The chain recombines TRBV6-5 with TRBJ1-2; TRBD1 agrees at 10 bases. Sequencing used CD4+ T cells from blood, cultured in vitro. This clonotype was sampled from a human donor who had recovered from COVID-19. DNA of the CDR3: TGTGCCAGCAGTTACTCCGGGACAGGGGCTAACTATGGCTACACCTTC. Translated, it gives CASSYSGTGANYGYTF.